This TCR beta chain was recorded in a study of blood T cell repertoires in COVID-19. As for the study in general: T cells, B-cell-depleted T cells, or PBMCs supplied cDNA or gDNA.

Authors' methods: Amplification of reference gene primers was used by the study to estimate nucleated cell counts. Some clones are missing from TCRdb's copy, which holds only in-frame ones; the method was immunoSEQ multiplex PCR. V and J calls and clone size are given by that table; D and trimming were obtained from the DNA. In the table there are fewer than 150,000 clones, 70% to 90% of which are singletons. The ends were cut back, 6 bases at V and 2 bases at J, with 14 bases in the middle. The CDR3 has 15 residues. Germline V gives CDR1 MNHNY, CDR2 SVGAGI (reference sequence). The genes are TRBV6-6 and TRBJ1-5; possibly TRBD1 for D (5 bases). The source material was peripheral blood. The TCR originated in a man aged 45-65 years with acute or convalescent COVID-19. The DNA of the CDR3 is TGTGCCAGCAGAAACATCGACAGTGGCAATCAGCCCCAGCATTTT. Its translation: CASRNIDSGNQPQHF.